Below, 32 T cell receptor beta chains from the same sample are listed, as sequenced in a study of T cells in Graves' hyperthyroidism and ophthalmopathy. Authors of the study amplified TCR beta CDR3 regions from RNA transcripts. During a first-round RT-PCR of the TCR CDR3, the HTBI primer set was used. TCRdb recomputed calls from the multiplex PCR reads with MiXCR, one row per CDR3 protein. The repertoire holds fewer than 650,000 distinct CDR3 sequences, 12% to 15% seen once, with approximately 14% in the top ten. Sequencing was carried out using blood. The receptors originated from a woman in her thirties or forties with Graves' hyperthyroidism.

This clonotype was recorded many times. The gene calls are TRBV6-1 and TRBJ2-3; D ambiguous. The CDR3 sequence is 12 residues long. In germline, CDR1 is MNHNS, CDR2 SASEGT. Trimming took 2 bases from V and 3 from J, leaving 3 bases between them. CDR3 in DNA: TGTGCCAGCAGTGAACCTACAGATACGCAGTATTTT. Translating gives CASSEPTDTQYF.

This clonotype was picked up many times. The CDR3 loop reads CATSRGGLSYEQYF. CDR3 in DNA: TGTGCCACCAGCCGCGGGGGACTCTCCTACGAGCAGTACTTC. The chain couples TRBV6-1 to TRBJ2-7; TRBD2 aligns across 7 bases. There are 14 residues in the CDR3. The V gene end was trimmed by 10 bases and the J gene end by 0 bases; junction bases not matched to a gene: 9. Germline V lookup: CDR1 MNHNS, CDR2 SASEGT.

The J gene is TRBJ2-6, the V gene TRBV28; either TRBD1 or TRBD2 may fit D (5 bases each). The end of the DNA aligns better with TRBJ2-7, so the J call may be wrong. The CDR3 spans 18 residues. Per the germline V gene, CDR1 is MDHEN and CDR2 is SYDVKM. The DNA of the CDR3 is TGTGCCAGCAGTTTATTGGTACACTCTAGCTCTGGGGCCAACGAGCAGTACTTC. Translation gives CASSLLVHSSSGANEQYF.

The sample holds a few counts of this clonotype. A clone one base away is much larger, so this may be a read error. This CDR3 is missing its conserved last phenylalanine or tryptophan, likely due to a read error. V gene TRBV28 combines with J gene TRBJ2-7; D is perhaps TRBD1 (5 bases). V was cut by 10 bases and J by 0 bases, with 13 bases left in between. The V gene's germline CDR1 is MDHEN and CDR2 SYDVKM. The CDR3 spans 13 residues. The CDR3 region has the DNA TGTGCCACTACTCAGCAGGGCTCCTACGAGCAGTACCTC. Translating gives CATTQQGSYEQYL.

This clonotype occurred many times. The chain has TRBV11-2 and TRBJ2-7, with D possibly matching TRBD2 (6 bases). This CDR3 is 15 amino acids long. V was cut by 4 bases and J by 2 bases, with 15 bases left in between. CDR1 and CDR2 from the germline V gene are SGHAT and FQNNGV. CDR3 sequence (DNA): TGTGCCAGCAGCTGGGAGGCAGGGTCAACCTACGAGCAGTACTTC. It codes for CASSWEAGSTYEQYF.

The table lists this clonotype with many counts. V is TRBV12-3 or TRBV12-4 and J is TRBJ1-5, with unresolved D. V lost 5 bases and J 11 bases, leaving 28 bases between the germline ends. The CDR3 is made up of 17 amino acids. CDR3 residues: CASSNTIRPQRGKTQHF. As DNA, the CDR3 is TGTGCCAGCAGTAACACTATACGACCCCAACGAGGGAAAACCCAGCATTTT.

This clonotype was found a few times. The rearrangement joins TRBV20-1 to TRBJ2-1, with D perhaps matching TRBD1 (6 bases). The CDR3 runs to 14 residues. The ends were cut back, 6 bases at V and 2 bases at J, with 14 bases in the middle. CDR1 is DFQATT and CDR2 is SNEGSKA in the germline V gene (reference sequence). The CDR3 nucleotides read TGCAGTGCGGGGACACAACTAACCTACAATGAGCAGTTCTTC. Encoded protein: CSAGTQLTYNEQFF.

This clonotype was picked up many times. The chain combines TRBV12-3 or TRBV12-4 with TRBJ2-1; D uncertain. The CDR3 is 14 residues long. V was pared by 5 bases and J by 10 bases, with 18 bases between. As DNA, the CDR3 is TGTGCCAGCAGTCCCGCGGTAGCCGGCGCCGAGCAGTTCTTC. This translates into CASSPAVAGAEQFF.

The chain couples TRBV7-8 to TRBJ1-6; TRBD1 might be the D (5 bases). Germline lookup yields CDR1 SGHVS and CDR2 FQNEAQ. The CDR3 has 16 amino acids. V was trimmed by 5 bases and J by 3 bases, leaving 14 bases between them. For the CDR3, the DNA is TGTGCCAGCAGCATCCGGGACCGAGTCTATAATTCACCCCTCCACTTT. Amino acids: CASSIRDRVYNSPLHF.

This clonotype has at least ten counts. The V and J genes are TRBV12-3 or TRBV12-4 and TRBJ1-5, with no clear D. V gave up 3 bases and J gave up 0 bases, with 9 bases separating them. This CDR3 region has 15 residues. This chain's CDR3 is CASSFGIYSNQPQHF. The CDR3, as DNA: TGTGCCAGCAGTTTTGGAATTTATAGCAATCAGCCCCAGCATTTT.

The CDR3 DNA sequence: TGCAGTGCCCCAACCGGGACTAGCGGGACCCAAGAGACCCAGTACTTC. Its protein is CSAPTGTSGTQETQYF. The chain links TRBV20-1 to TRBJ2-5; 13 nucleotides agree with TRBD2. The CDR3 has 16 amino acids. Looked up from germline, CDR1 is DFQATT and CDR2 is SNEGSKA (reference sequence). Trimming cost V 6 bases and J 1 base; bases outside gene matches: 8.

Ten or more counts support this clonotype. The V and J genes are TRBV20-1 and TRBJ2-1; 7 nucleotides agree with TRBD2. Looked up from germline, CDR1 is DFQATT and CDR2 is SNEGSKA (reference sequence). V was pared by 1 base and J by 0 bases, with 0 bases of the junction left unmatched. The CDR3 consists of 14 residues. CDR3 sequence reads: CSARGDYSYNEQFF. The CDR3 bases are TGCAGTGCTAGAGGGGACTACTCCTACAATGAGCAGTTCTTC.

This clonotype turned up a few times. The chain has TRBV5-5 and TRBJ2-1, with 9 bases lining up with TRBD2. J was trimmed by 5 bases and V by 3 bases; bases with no gene match: 9. From germline, CDR1 is SGHKS and CDR2 YYEKEE (reference sequence). The CDR3 is made up of 16 amino acids. In nucleotides, the CDR3 is TGTGCCAGCAGCTCATGGACTAGCGAAAAAAACAATGAGCAGTTCTTC. Encoded protein: CASSSWTSEKNNEQFF. The whole variable domain, filled in from reference TRBV5-5 and TRBJ2-1, reads DAGVTQSPTHLIKTRGQQVTLRCSPISGHKSVSWYQQVLGQGPQFIFQYYEKEERGRGNFPDRFSARQFPNYSSELNVNALLLGDSALYLCASSSWTSEKNNEQFFGPGTRLTVL.

The V call is TRBV27, the J call TRBJ1-2; 11 bases map to TRBD1. The germline gives CDR1 MNHEY, CDR2 SMNVEV (reference sequence). This CDR3 region has 17 residues. With V trimmed by 6 bases and J by 5 bases, 14 bases remained unmatched. The CDR3 here is CASRNSGTGGGGYGYTF. CDR3 sequence (DNA): TGTGCCAGCAGAAATTCCGGGACAGGGGGAGGAGGGTATGGCTACACCTTC.

This clonotype has at least ten counts. This chain connects TRBV5-1 to TRBJ2-2; D unclear. In germline, CDR1 is SGHRS, CDR2 YFSETQ. With 0 bases removed from V and 4 bases from J, the gap between germline ends came to 7 bases. There are 14 residues in the CDR3. In DNA form, the CDR3 reads TGCGCCAGCAGCTTGGGGGTCTCCACCGGGGAGCTGTTTTTT. Encoded protein: CASSLGVSTGELFF.

This clonotype was observed at least ten times. This rearrangement joins TRBV6-1 to TRBJ2-5, with 11 bases fitting TRBD1. Trimming removed 5 bases from V and 5 bases from J; junction bases left unmatched: 7. CDR1 and CDR2 from the germline V gene are MNHNS and SASEGT. The CDR3 runs to 15 residues. CDR3 loop: CASSRRTGGIETQYF. CDR3 sequence (DNA): TGTGCCAGCAGTCGACGGACAGGGGGCATCGAGACCCAGTACTTC.

This chain uses TRBV29-1 with TRBJ1-3, with 8 positions matching TRBD1. The CDR3 is 13 amino acids. Germline CDR1 is SQVTM and CDR2 is ANQGSEA. V lost 7 bases and J lost 2; bases outside the gene matches: 4. CDR3: CSALTGAGNTIYF. CDR3 bases: TGCAGCGCTTTGACAGGGGCTGGAAACACCATATATTTT.

This clonotype was seen repeatedly, ten times or more. This chain joins TRBV30 and TRBJ1-1; the D gene is possibly TRBD1 (6 bases). CDR1 and CDR2 from the germline V gene are GTSNPN and SVGIG (reference sequence). This CDR3 spans 13 amino acids. Trimming took 4 bases from V and 3 from J, leaving 12 bases between them. CDR3 DNA: TGTGCCTGGACCGGGGGGCTTGACACTGAAGCTTTCTTT. Its translation is CAWTGGLDTEAFF.

This chain joins TRBV9 and TRBJ2-3; perhaps TRBD2 as D (6 bases). Trimming left V 6 bases short and J 0 bases short, with 14 bases between. The CDR3 extends over 15 amino acids. CDR1 and CDR2 from the germline V gene are SGDLS and YYNGEE. The CDR3 loop reads CASMRDGTSTDTQYF. The CDR3 bases are TGTGCCAGCATGCGGGACGGAACTAGCACAGATACGCAGTATTTT.

Note on this clonotype: It may be a read error: a sequence one base away is much more abundant. CDR3 in amino acids: CANSTRNNQPQHF. The DNA for the CDR3 is TGTGCCAACAGCACCCGAAACAATCAGCCCCAGCATTTT. This chain links TRBV7-8 with TRBJ1-5, with D hard to call. There are 13 residues in the CDR3. Germline V gives CDR1 SGHVS, CDR2 FQNEAQ.

There are many counts of this clonotype. V is TRBV10-2 and J is TRBJ2-2; no clear D gene. This CDR3 contains 15 residues. The V gene lost 2 bases and the J gene lost 0 bases, with 7 bases spanning the gap. Germline CDR1 and CDR2: WSHSY and SAAADI. CDR3 nucleotides: TGCGCCAGCAGTGAGGTAGAATCGAACACCGGGGAGCTGTTTTTT. It specifies CASSEVESNTGELFF.

This clonotype was observed a few times. Since a much larger clone is just one base distant, this may be a read error. This chain joins TRBV3-1 and TRBJ1-1; D unresolved. CDR1 and CDR2 from the germline V gene are LGHDT and YNNKEL (reference sequence). V was clipped by 0 bases and J by 5 bases, with 13 bases between them. There are 15 residues in the CDR3. The CDR3 nucleotides read TGTGCCAGCAGCCAAGATGTACGGGTGAGAACTGAAGCTTTCTTT. Translation: CASSQDVRVRTEAFF.

In this sample, this clonotype turned up a few times. V gene TRBV6-5 combines with J gene TRBJ1-2, with a tentative D call TRBD1 (6 bases). Germline V gene data show CDR1 as MNHEY and CDR2 as SVGAGI. The CDR3 runs 13 residues. Trimming removed 10 bases from V and 1 base from J, with 13 bases in between. Here the CDR3 DNA reads TGTGCCACCGAAAAGGACAGTAACTATGGCTACACCTTC. Translated: CATEKDSNYGYTF.

The sample holds many counts of this clonotype. This chain uses TRBV7-3 with TRBJ2-1, with a weak D call TRBD2 (6 bases). Germline CDR1 reads SGHTA; CDR2 reads FQGTGA. The CDR3 length is 19 residues. V lost 1 base, J lost 6 bases, and 25 bases lay in between. As DNA, the CDR3 is TGTGCCAGCAGCTTAAAAGGGAGGTCGAGACTAGACGTGGGCAATGAGCAGTTCTTC. Translated: CASSLKGRSRLDVGNEQFF. Drawing the rest from reference TRBV7-3 and TRBJ2-1, the complete variable domain is GAGVSQTPSNKVTEKGKYVELRCDPISGHTALYWYRQSLGQGPEFLIYFQGTGAADDSGLPNDRFFAVRPEGSVSTLKIQRTERGDSAVYLCASSLKGRSRLDVGNEQFFGPGTRLTVL.

This clonotype was observed many times. The chain uses TRBV3-1 and TRBJ2-5; perhaps TRBD2 as D (6 bases). The CDR3 loop spans 15 amino acids. V was pared by 3 bases and J by 2 bases, with 13 bases between. The V gene's germline CDR1 is LGHDT and CDR2 YNNKEL (reference sequence). CDR3 in amino acids: CASSQRGTFQETQYF. The DNA of the CDR3 is TGTGCCAGCAGCCAGCGCGGGACTTTTCAAGAGACCCAGTACTTC.

This clonotype was seen only a few times. The J gene is TRBJ2-1, the V gene TRBV20-1; 16 bases agree with TRBD2. Germline V CDR1 and CDR2: DFQATT, SNEGSKA (reference sequence). The J segment lost 9 bases and the V segment lost 6 bases, leaving 2 bases of the junction unmatched. The CDR3 contains 13 residues. In DNA form, the CDR3 reads TGCAGTGCGGGGACTAGCGGGGGGGGTGAGCAGTTCTTC. Its translation: CSAGTSGGGEQFF.

This clonotype was observed a handful of times. The chain recombines TRBV7-9 with TRBJ2-7, with D possibly being TRBD1 (5 bases). The CDR3 length is 15 residues. Per the germline V gene, CDR1 is SEHNR and CDR2 is FQNEAQ (reference sequence). The V gene lost 0 bases and the J gene lost 2 bases, with 11 bases spanning the gap. The CDR3: CASSLAGRAPYEQYF. CDR3 DNA: TGTGCCAGCAGCTTAGCGGGCAGGGCTCCCTACGAGCAGTACTTC. Full variable domain (outside the CDR3, taken from reference TRBV7-9 and TRBJ2-7): DTGVSQNPRHKITKRGQNVTFRCDPISEHNRLYWYRQTLGQGPEFLTYFQNEAQLEKSRLLSDRFSAERPKGSFSTLEIQRTEQGDSAMYLCASSLAGRAPYEQYFGPGTRLTVT.

This clonotype occurred many times. CDR3 nucleotides: TGCAGTGCCGGACAAGGAATCTCCTACGAGCAGTACTTC. Encoded protein: CSAGQGISYEQYF. The genes are TRBV20-1 and TRBJ2-7; TRBD1 might be the D (5 bases). The germline V gene encodes CDR1 DFQATT and CDR2 SNEGSKA (reference sequence). The ends were cut back, 6 bases at V and 0 bases at J, with 12 bases in the middle. CDR3 size: 13 residues.

There are many counts of this clonotype. The gene calls are TRBV20-1 and TRBJ1-2; a weak D match, TRBD1 (6 bases). The CDR3 totals 13 residues. V was pared by 5 bases and J by 2 bases, with 12 bases between. Germline values: CDR1 DFQATT, CDR2 SNEGSKA (reference sequence). The CDR3 DNA sequence: TGCAGTGCTCCGGACAGCACCAACTATGGCTACACCTTC. Translation gives CSAPDSTNYGYTF.

This clonotype was seen ten or more times. This chain joins TRBV5-4 and TRBJ2-7; 15 nucleotides line up with TRBD2. The CDR3 is 17 amino acids. CDR1 is SGHNT and CDR2 is YYREEE in the germline V gene (reference sequence). After removal of 4 bases from V and 5 bases from J, the junction contained 10 bases not matched to a gene. The CDR3 nucleotides read TGTGCCAGCAGCATAAGGGGGACTAGCGGGAGGTCCAACGAGCAGTACTTC. As protein: CASSIRGTSGRSNEQYF.

The V and J genes are TRBV7-9 and TRBJ2-1; D is unclear. This CDR3 has 11 residues. The germline CDR1 and CDR2 sequences are SEHNR and FQNEAQ (reference sequence). Trimming stripped 5 bases from V and 6 bases from J, with 5 bases between. The CDR3 reads CASSPANEQFF. CDR3 nucleotide sequence: TGTGCCAGCAGCCCCGCCAATGAGCAGTTCTTC.

There are a few counts of this clonotype. The CDR3 nucleotides read TGTGCCAGCTCACCACTAACTAAAGGGACACCTTATGGCTACACCTTC. Protein product: CASSPLTKGTPYGYTF. The chain carries TRBV18 and TRBJ1-2, with D maybe TRBD1 (6 bases). This CDR3 is built from 16 residues. Germline-derived CDR1 and CDR2 are KGHSH and LQKENI. Trimming removed 1 base at V and 5 bases at J, with 17 bases between.